This T cell receptor (beta chain) originates from a study of cytomegalovirus exposure and HLA in healthy donors. 13 Jbeta primers and 60 Vbeta primers were used for the PCR. Libraries were prepared by immunoSEQ multiplex PCR; TCRdb keeps only in-frame clonotypes and omits some of them. Among about 130,000 clones listed, 73% were seen once. Looked up from germline, CDR1 is SGHRS and CDR2 is YFSETQ. The CDR3 loop spans 17 amino acids. A note on this clone: Its target is not known. The germline gene is not matched at one end of the junction; a read error may be the cause.

Study-level results: There was a cluster of highly shared sequence variants that was likely a sequencing artifact. Analysis performed later found approximately 17,000 TCR beta sequences associated with HLA alleles at 0.05 false discovery rate. Cytomegalovirus status was reportedly diagnosed by the classifier with high specificity and sensitivity. Rare TCR sequences predominated, though certain public TCRs were found in many donors.

Sequencing used PBMCs. This clonotype originated in a middle-aged woman in good health and CMV-seropositive. The chain employs TRBV5-1 and TRBJ2-3; 8 positions agree with TRBD2. As DNA, the CDR3 is TGCGCCAGCAGCGCTAGGGAGCGACGGGGGGGCACAGATGCGCAGTATTTT. It is translated as CASSARERRGGTDAQYF.